A single sample gave rise to the 10 T cell receptor beta chains below, sequenced in a study of CD8 T cells in cerebrospinal fluid in Alzheimer's disease. TCRdb reprocessed the 10x single-cell sequencing reads, with one entry per CDR3 protein and no DNA. The data show about 1,200 distinct CDR3 sequences, and the top ten clones hold roughly 9.6%. Sequenced sample: cerebrospinal fluid. The receptors originated from a human donor in good health.

The chain uses TRBV30 and TRBJ2-7. Germline V CDR1 and CDR2: GTSNPN, SVGIG (reference sequence). The CDR3 runs 14 residues. CDR3 sequence: CAWGTTGSRYEQYF.

This clonotype shows up as medium-sized by frequency. The chain combines TRBV3-1 with TRBJ2-7; TCRdb indicates TRBD2, and absent DNA this call remains unverified. This CDR3 has 17 amino acids. Germline V gene data show CDR1 as LGHDT and CDR2 as YNNKEL (reference sequence). This chain's CDR3 is CASSQGLAGVKSYEQYF.

In terms of frequency, this clonotype is large. J is TRBJ2-5 and V is TRBV20-1; TCRdb's D call, TRBD2, is unchecked because there is no DNA. Germline CDR1 DFQATT, CDR2 SNEGSKA (reference sequence). The CDR3 runs to 13 residues. The CDR3 reads CSAREVSGNIQYF.

Considering frequency, this clonotype is medium-sized (0.01 to 0.1%). V usage is TRBV24-1 and J usage is TRBJ2-7; TCRdb reports TRBD1, a call that lacks DNA to check it against. CDR3 length: 15 residues. CDR1 KGHDR and CDR2 SFDVKD come from the germline V gene. The CDR3: CATSEASPGAYEQYF.

This clonotype counts as medium-sized by frequency. The genes are TRBV12-3 or TRBV12-4 and TRBJ2-1; TCRdb returns TRBD1, unconfirmable since there is no DNA. The CDR3 loop spans 11 amino acids. CDR3 residues: CASGYRGEQFF.

Measured by frequency, this clonotype is large. This chain links TRBV5-5 with TRBJ2-7. This CDR3 contains 13 residues. Germline loops: CDR1 SGHKS, CDR2 YYEKEE (reference sequence). The CDR3 loop reads CASSLDRRYEQYF.

J is TRBJ1-5 and V is TRBV20-1; without DNA, the TCRdb call of TRBD1 cannot be checked. Germline CDR1 reads DFQATT; CDR2 reads SNEGSKA (reference sequence). The CDR3 sequence is 13 residues long. This CDR3 reads CSATGGGTSAPAF.

Judged by frequency, this clonotype is medium-sized. This chain's CDR3 is CASSPWTSGREETQYF. This chain connects TRBV3-1 to TRBJ2-5; the D call from TCRdb, TRBD2, cannot be confirmed without DNA. CDR3 size: 16 residues. CDR1 is LGHDT and CDR2 is YNNKEL in the germline V gene (reference sequence).

This clonotype is identified as medium-sized from frequency. This chain joins TRBV6-2 or TRBV6-3 and TRBJ2-7; checking the TCRdb D call of TRBD1 is not possible without DNA. The CDR3 covers 17 residues. CDR1 and CDR2 from the germline V gene are MNHEY and SVGEGT. The chain's CDR3 is CASSLHPGRRSVYEQYF.

This clonotype is deemed medium-sized by its frequency. J is TRBJ1-2 and V is TRBV2. Germline-derived CDR1 and CDR2 are SNHLY and FYNNEI. This CDR3 comprises 13 residues. The CDR3 reads CASSREEFYGYTF.